This T cell receptor beta chain was found in a study of blood T cell repertoires in COVID-19. Background on the study: COVID-19 samples, acute and convalescent, were from the United States, Italy and Spain. PBMCs, B-cell-depleted T cells, or T cells provided the cDNA or gDNA that made up the material.

The CDR3 covers 16 residues. CDR1 and CDR2 (germline): LNHNV, YYDKDF (reference sequence). Trimming removed 1 base from V and 5 bases from J; junction bases left unmatched: 10. Here immunoSEQ multiplex PCR was the method, and the copy in TCRdb shows in-frame clones only, minus some. The sample consists of some 330,000 clones, about 89% of them appearing once. Those enrolled, adults aged about 18 to 89 years, came from about two dozen US areas. Clinical history as reported by participants underpinned cohort assignment. The chain combines TRBV15 with TRBJ2-7, with 8 bases matching TRBD2. The sequence was obtained from a man aged 40-50 years in a cohort exposed to, infected with or recovered from COVID-19 (not recorded which). The source material was PBMCs or T cells enriched from blood (not recorded which). The CDR3: CATSRAPSGLVNEQYF. The CDR3 DNA follows: TGTGCCACCAGCAGAGCTCCTAGCGGGCTCGTCAACGAGCAGTACTTC.